A single sample is the source of the 30 T cell receptor beta chains below, sequenced in a study of cytomegalovirus exposure and HLA in healthy donors. This PCR relied on a set of 60 Vbeta primers and 13 Jbeta primers. Clones were read by immunoSEQ multiplex PCR, and TCRdb kept only the in-frame ones, dropping some. This table has under 200,000 clones, 79% appearing once. The sequenced material came from PBMCs. These TCRs come from a woman aged 40 to 50 in good health and CMV-seronegative.

The chain has TRBV30 and TRBJ2-1, with 16 bases identical to TRBD2. The V segment lost 3 bases and the J segment 10 bases; nucleotides outside the gene matches: 3. Per the germline V gene, CDR1 is GTSNPN and CDR2 is SVGIG (reference sequence). CDR3 length: 14 amino acids. CDR3 sequence: CAWRGLAGGEEQFF. The CDR3 DNA is TGTGCCTGGAGGGGACTAGCGGGGGGGGAGGAGCAGTTCTTC.

The chain is built from TRBV5-4 and TRBJ1-1, with D possibly matching TRBD1 (6 bases). CDR1 SGHNT and CDR2 YYREEE come from the germline V gene (reference sequence). The V gene lost 0 bases and the J gene lost 7 bases, with 16 bases spanning the gap. The CDR3 covers 15 residues. The CDR3 reads CASSLGFGEGGEAFF. The DNA of the CDR3 is TGTGCCAGCAGCTTGGGTTTCGGGGAAGGGGGTGAAGCTTTCTTT.

The gene calls are TRBV19 and TRBJ1-4; 10 nucleotides match TRBD1. Per germline, CDR1 LNHDA and CDR2 SQIVND (reference sequence). CDR3 length equals 16 residues. J was trimmed by 4 bases and V by 5 bases; bases with no gene match: 7. CDR3 loop: CASSGGQGDFNEKLFF. The DNA for the CDR3 is TGTGCCAGTAGTGGAGGACAGGGGGACTTTAATGAAAAACTGTTTTTT. Together with reference TRBV19 and TRBJ1-4, the CDR3 gives the full variable domain: DGGITQSPKYLFRKEGQNVTLSCEQNLNHDAMYWYRQDPGQGLRLIYYSQIVNDFQKGDIAEGYSVSREKKESFPLTVTSAQKNPTAFYLCASSGGQGDFNEKLFFGSGTQLSVL.

This clone was counted a few times. CDR3 sequence: CSVGSAGGNQPQHF. The DNA of the CDR3 is TGCAGCGTTGGGTCGGCGGGGGGCAATCAGCCCCAGCATTTT. This chain joins TRBV29-1 and TRBJ1-5; D is perhaps TRBD1 (5 bases). The CDR3 extends over 14 amino acids. With 4 bases removed from V and 2 bases from J, the gap between germline ends came to 12 bases. Germline CDR1 is SQVTM and CDR2 is ANQGSEA.

The chain joins TRBV25-1 to TRBJ2-2; no firm D call. The CDR3 sequence is 13 residues long. V was cut by 4 bases and J by 6 bases, with 9 bases left in between. Germline V gene lookup returns CDR1 MGHDK and CDR2 SYGVNS. The CDR3 bases are TGTGCCAGCAGTGTTCGGTTCCCCGGGGAGCTGTTTTTT. Translating it yields CASSVRFPGELFF.

This chain connects TRBV7-9 to TRBJ2-1, with D perhaps matching TRBD1 (5 bases). The germline CDR1 and CDR2 sequences are SEHNR and FQNEAQ (reference sequence). Trimming cost V 1 base and J 4 bases, with 14 bases left between them. The CDR3 totals 16 residues. DNA for the CDR3: TGTGCCAGCAGCTTAGAAGGGGCAGGAGTATACAATGAGCAGTTCTTC. Translated, it gives CASSLEGAGVYNEQFF. The full variable domain, completed using reference TRBV7-9 and TRBJ2-1, is DTGVSQNPRHKITKRGQNVTFRCDPISEHNRLYWYRQTLGQGPEFLTYFQNEAQLEKSRLLSDRFSAERPKGSFSTLEIQRTEQGDSAMYLCASSLEGAGVYNEQFFGPGTRLTVL.

The chain has TRBV19 and TRBJ2-7, with 9 bases that match TRBD1. CDR3 size: 12 residues. Germline CDR1 is LNHDA and CDR2 is SQIVND (reference sequence). The CDR3 DNA sequence: TGTGCAACAGGGGGCGGTCGGAACGAGCAGTACTTC. Translated: CATGGGRNEQYF.

This chain connects TRBV28 to TRBJ1-1; 7 nucleotides line up with TRBD1. CDR3 length: 15 amino acids. The ends lost 6 bases at V and 5 bases at J; junction bases unmatched: 12. Germline CDR1 reads MDHEN; CDR2 reads SYDVKM. Here the CDR3 reads CASSPPWTGGTEAFF. In nucleotides, the CDR3 is TGTGCCAGCAGCCCTCCCTGGACAGGTGGTACTGAAGCTTTCTTT.

The chain recombines TRBV5-1 with TRBJ1-1, with D maybe TRBD1 (5 bases). V was clipped by 1 base and J by 0 bases, with 10 bases between them. This CDR3 has 15 amino acids. Germline V gives CDR1 SGHRS, CDR2 YFSETQ. The CDR3 loop reads CASSLRGHVNTEAFF. As DNA, the CDR3 is TGCGCCAGCAGCTTGCGAGGACATGTGAACACTGAAGCTTTCTTT.

Only one count was recorded for this clone. This chain connects TRBV19 to TRBJ1-2; 9 bases match TRBD1. This CDR3 has 14 amino acids. Germline trimming cut 6 bases from V and 8 bases from J; bases unmatched to any gene: 10. The germline V gene has CDR1 LNHDA and CDR2 SQIVND (reference sequence). The CDR3 loop reads CASSPRDRAGGYTF. The CDR3 DNA reads TGTGCCAGTAGCCCCCGGGACAGGGCTGGAGGCTACACCTTC.

The chain recombines TRBV11-2 with TRBJ2-1, with 9 positions matching TRBD2. The CDR3 loop spans 17 amino acids. In germline, CDR1 is SGHAT, CDR2 FQNNGV. After removal of 0 bases from V and 14 bases from J, the junction contained 17 bases not matched to a gene. The CDR3 sequence: CASSLDGVIGGGAPEFF. The DNA for the CDR3 is TGTGCCAGCAGCTTAGATGGGGTTATAGGCGGGGGGGCACCGGAGTTCTTC.

V usage is TRBV7-9 and J usage is TRBJ1-6; weak D call: TRBD1 (6 bases). The V end lost 3 bases, the J end lost 7 bases, and 10 bases lay between the germline ends. The CDR3 has 14 amino acids. CDR1 is SEHNR and CDR2 is FQNEAQ in the germline V gene (reference sequence). Here the CDR3 DNA reads TGTGCCAGCAGCTTTGCAGGGGAAAATTCACCCCTCCACTTT. Translating gives CASSFAGENSPLHF.

The chain links TRBV27 to TRBJ1-2, with 11 bases aligning to TRBD1. This CDR3 contains 14 residues. Germline-derived CDR1 and CDR2 are MNHEY and SMNVEV (reference sequence). Trimming took 5 bases from V and 5 from J; bases not matched to a gene: 4. CDR3 sequence: CASSRTGGIYGYTF. CDR3 bases: TGTGCCAGCAGTCGGACAGGGGGCATTTATGGCTACACCTTC.

With regard to this clone: Other DNA sequences within the sample encode an identical CDR3. This rearrangement joins TRBV27 to TRBJ1-6, with D uncertain. This CDR3 has 13 amino acids. CDR1 is MNHEY and CDR2 is SMNVEV in the germline V gene (reference sequence). Trimming left V 4 bases short and J 3 bases short, with 4 bases between. The DNA for the CDR3 is TGTGCCAGCAGTTCCAGCTATAATTCACCCCTCCACTTT. Translating it yields CASSSSYNSPLHF.

This chain uses TRBV7-2 with TRBJ1-1, with D unresolved. The CDR3 consists of 15 residues. V gave up 1 base and J gave up 2 bases, with 11 bases separating them. The germline V gene has CDR1 SGHTA and CDR2 FQGNSA. CDR3 sequence: CASSLDGVINTEAFF. The CDR3 region has the DNA TGTGCCAGCAGCTTAGACGGAGTAATCAACACTGAAGCTTTCTTT.

As to this clone: The sample holds other DNA sequences that translate to the same CDR3. This sequence joins TRBV5-1 and TRBJ2-7; 8 nucleotides align to TRBD1. J lost 2 bases, V lost 0 bases, and 4 bases had no gene match. There are 15 residues in the CDR3. Germline lookup yields CDR1 SGHRS and CDR2 YFSETQ. The CDR3 spells CASSLAGTGAYEQYF. As DNA, the CDR3 is TGCGCCAGCAGCTTGGCCGGGACAGGAGCCTACGAGCAGTACTTC. The whole variable domain, remainder taken from reference TRBV5-1 and TRBJ2-7, is KAGVTQTPRYLIKTRGQQVTLSCSPISGHRSVSWYQQTPGQGLQFLFEYFSETQRNKGNFPGRFSGRQFSNSRSEMNVSTLELGDSALYLCASSLAGTGAYEQYFGPGTRLTVT.

This chain connects TRBV15 to TRBJ2-7; 9 nucleotides agree with TRBD2. The CDR3 has 18 amino acids. Germline trimming cut 3 bases from V and 6 bases from J; bases unmatched to any gene: 18. CDR1 LNHNV and CDR2 YYDKDF come from the germline V gene (reference sequence). CDR3 sequence (DNA): TGTGCCACCAGCAGGGAGGACTGGAGTAGCGGGAGCGCTCGCGAGCAGTACTTC. It codes for CATSREDWSSGSAREQYF.

There are a few counts of this clone. The chain combines TRBV7-3 with TRBJ2-2, with a weak D call TRBD1 (5 bases). V was pared by 5 bases and J by 5 bases, with 9 bases between. The CDR3 extends over 13 amino acids. Germline V gene sequence: CDR1 SGHTA, CDR2 FQGTGA. This chain's CDR3 is CASSQTGTGELFF. The CDR3 DNA follows: TGTGCCAGCAGCCAAACAGGAACCGGGGAGCTGTTTTTT.

Comment on this clone: One end of the junction is discordant with germline, which a read error may explain. Distinct nucleotide sequences in the sample also encode this CDR3. The chain carries TRBV2 and TRBJ2-7; a possible D gene is TRBD1 (6 bases). Per germline, CDR1 SNHLY and CDR2 FYNNEI. The CDR3 has 12 amino acids. The CDR3 loop is CASTAGEREQYF. For the CDR3, the DNA is TGCGCCAGCACCGCAGGGGAGCGCGAGCAGTACTTC.

V usage is TRBV6-6 and J usage is TRBJ1-2; 7 bases are a match to TRBD1. Germline-derived CDR1 and CDR2 are MNHNY and SVGAGI (reference sequence). V lost 6 bases and J lost 8; bases outside the gene matches: 15. CDR3 length equals 15 residues. CDR3 protein: CASRPPRGGELGYTF. In DNA form, the CDR3 reads TGTGCCAGCAGACCCCCTCGAGGGGGCGAATTAGGCTACACCTTC.

V and J are TRBV27 and TRBJ2-5; D is possibly TRBD2 (6 bases). Germline V gene data show CDR1 as MNHEY and CDR2 as SMNVEV (reference sequence). The CDR3 sequence is 16 residues long. The V gene lost 5 bases and the J gene lost 0 bases, with 16 bases spanning the gap. For the CDR3, the DNA is TGTGCCAGCAGTCCCCGGGCTAGCGCCTACCAAGAGACCCAGTACTTC. Encoded protein: CASSPRASAYQETQYF.

The chain has TRBV7-9 and TRBJ1-5; D not certain. The CDR3 is 14 residues long. CDR1 is SEHNR and CDR2 is FQNEAQ in the germline V gene (reference sequence). Trimming left V 1 base short and J 2 bases short, with 6 bases between. The CDR3 reads CASSLESGNQPQHF. The DNA for the CDR3 is TGTGCCAGCAGCTTAGAATCGGGCAATCAGCCCCAGCATTTT.

The chain uses TRBV5-4 and TRBJ2-3, with D perhaps matching TRBD2 (5 bases). V was cut by 4 bases and J by 4 bases, with 10 bases left in between. CDR3 length equals 13 residues. Germline assignment: CDR1 SGHNT and CDR2 YYREEE (reference sequence). The CDR3 reads CASSREPADTQYF. The CDR3 DNA sequence: TGTGCCAGCAGCCGGGAACCGGCAGATACGCAGTATTTT.

This clone showed up just once. The chain links TRBV28 to TRBJ2-1, with D possibly TRBD2 on 6 matching bases. V was clipped by 5 bases and J by 4 bases, with 12 bases between them. The germline V gene has CDR1 MDHEN and CDR2 SYDVKM. The CDR3 consists of 14 residues. CDR3 sequence (DNA): TGTGCCAGCAGTGGCGGGGTCCTGTACAATGAGCAGTTCTTC. Amino acid sequence: CASSGGVLYNEQFF.

The chain recombines TRBV11-2 with TRBJ2-1, with D possibly matching TRBD1 (5 bases). Between the trimmed V and J ends, which lost 0 bases and 7 bases, there was a span of 13 bases. The CDR3 loop spans 15 amino acids. CDR1 SGHAT and CDR2 FQNNGV come from the germline V gene. CDR3 nucleotides: TGTGCCAGCAGCTTAGATGTGGGAAGGGGTAATGAGCAGTTCTTC. It codes for CASSLDVGRGNEQFF.

CDR3 sequence (DNA): TGCGCCAGCAGCCAAGAAAACTTCTCAGTAAAAGAAGGGGCTAGCGGAGGCAATGAGCAGTTCTTC. As protein: CASSQENFSVKEGASGGNEQFF. The chain is built from TRBV4-3 and TRBJ2-1; 7 positions agree with TRBD2. This CDR3 comprises 22 residues. Germline CDR1 is LGHNA and CDR2 is YSLEER. Losses at the gene ends were 0 bases for V and 6 bases for J; bases not matched to a gene: 26.

This clone appeared a few times. The V gene is TRBV6-5, the J gene TRBJ2-7, with 9 bases identical to TRBD2. V lost 2 bases and J lost 4; bases outside the gene matches: 3. In germline, CDR1 is MNHEY, CDR2 SVGAGI. This CDR3 is 14 amino acids long. The CDR3 here is CASSYGLARYEQYF. CDR3 in DNA: TGTGCCAGCAGTTACGGACTAGCGAGGTACGAGCAGTACTTC.

This clone appeared once. The chain has TRBV27 and TRBJ1-5; 9 bases fit TRBD1. The CDR3 has 15 amino acids. V lost 5 bases, J lost 9 bases, and 11 bases stayed unmatched. The germline V gene has CDR1 MNHEY and CDR2 SMNVEV (reference sequence). CDR3: CASSEDRGATVPQHF. In DNA, the CDR3 is TGTGCCAGCAGTGAAGACAGGGGGGCAACCGTGCCCCAGCATTTT.

The chain links TRBV5-1 to TRBJ2-5; 9 bases agree with TRBD1. Germline V lookup: CDR1 SGHRS, CDR2 YFSETQ. CDR3 length: 13 residues. Trimming removed 8 bases from V and 7 bases from J; junction bases left unmatched: 9. As DNA, the CDR3 is TGCGCCAGTACTCACAGGGGGCTGGTGACCCAGTACTTC. This sequence encodes CASTHRGLVTQYF.

The rearrangement uses TRBV13 and TRBJ1-4, with TRBD1 as a possible D gene (5 bases). Looked up from germline, CDR1 is PRHDT and CDR2 is FYEKMQ (reference sequence). CDR3 length: 16 amino acids. Deletions cut 4 bases from V and 4 bases from J, with 16 bases between. The CDR3 region has the DNA TGTGCCAGCAGCTCACGGTCCAGGGTTGGTAATGAAAAACTGTTTTTT. As protein: CASSSRSRVGNEKLFF.